This T cell receptor beta chain was identified in a study of tumor-infiltrating lymphocytes in oesophageal squamous cell carcinoma. V lost 3 bases and J 2 bases, leaving 11 bases between the germline ends. CDR1 SGHNT and CDR2 YYREEE come from the germline V gene (reference sequence). The CDR3 consists of 14 residues. This clonotype was counted at least ten times. MiXCR, run by TCRdb on the PCR reads, gives a single entry per CDR3 protein. This table has about 24,000 distinct CDR3 sequences, around 38% appearing once. The clonotype was recovered from a male donor with esophageal squamous cell carcinoma. The sequenced sample consisted of esophageal tumor tissue. V usage is TRBV5-4 and J usage is TRBJ1-2, with a weak D call TRBD1 (5 bases). The chain's CDR3 is CASSSGQANYGYTF. For the CDR3, the DNA is TGTGCCAGCAGCTCGGGGCAGGCGAACTATGGCTACACCTTC.